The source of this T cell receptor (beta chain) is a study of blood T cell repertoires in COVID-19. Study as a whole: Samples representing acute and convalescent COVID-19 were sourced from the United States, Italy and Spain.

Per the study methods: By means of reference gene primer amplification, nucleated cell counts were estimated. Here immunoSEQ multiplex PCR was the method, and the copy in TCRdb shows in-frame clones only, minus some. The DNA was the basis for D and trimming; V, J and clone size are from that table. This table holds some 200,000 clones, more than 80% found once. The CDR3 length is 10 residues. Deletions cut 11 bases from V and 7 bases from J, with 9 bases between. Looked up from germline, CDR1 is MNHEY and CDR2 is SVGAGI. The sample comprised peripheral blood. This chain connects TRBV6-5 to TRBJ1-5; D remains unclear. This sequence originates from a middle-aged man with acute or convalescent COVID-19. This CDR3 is CAAGLQPQHF. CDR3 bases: TGTGCCGCGGGATTGCAGCCCCAGCATTTT.